One sample yielded the 8 T cell receptor beta chains listed below, sequenced in a study of T cells after yellow fever vaccination. Each CDR3 protein is one row after TCRdb ran MiXCR on the 5' RACE reads. The sample includes 300,000 or so distinct CDR3 sequences, roughly 13% of them seen just once. The sample consisted of CD4+ T cells sorted from PBMCs, taken 45 days after the yellow fever booster vaccination. Every receptor here comes from a young man who received the YFV17D yellow fever vaccine.

The J gene is TRBJ1-2, the V gene TRBV6-6, with D possibly matching TRBD1 (6 bases). V dropped 5 bases and J dropped 5 bases, with 12 bases sitting between them. CDR3 length equals 13 residues. CDR1 and CDR2 from the germline V gene are MNHNY and SVGAGI (reference sequence). The CDR3: CASSNTGLYGYTF. In DNA, the CDR3 is TGTGCCAGCAGTAACACAGGGTTGTATGGCTACACCTTC.

The chain is built from TRBV14 and TRBJ2-3; weak D call: TRBD1 (7 bases). The CDR3 is 17 residues long. Between the trimmed V and J ends, which lost 4 bases and 4 bases, there was a span of 21 bases. CDR1 and CDR2 from the germline V gene are SGHDN and FVKESK. The CDR3 DNA reads TGTGCCAGCAGCCTCCTCCCCCAGGGGGGCTTATCAGATACGCAGTATTTT. Translation: CASSLLPQGGLSDTQYF.

The rearrangement links TRBV20-1 to TRBJ2-7; 8 bases match TRBD2. The CDR3 spans 14 residues. Unmatched junction bases numbered 8, after V lost 5 bases and J lost 2 bases. Germline V gives CDR1 DFQATT, CDR2 SNEGSKA (reference sequence). The CDR3, as DNA: TGCAGTGCTCCGGCCGGGAGGGTCCCCTACGAGCAGTACTTC. As protein: CSAPAGRVPYEQYF.

This chain connects TRBV6-6 to TRBJ2-7, with D uncertain. Germline CDR1 MNHNY, CDR2 SVGAGI (reference sequence). The CDR3 has 10 residues. V was cut by 5 bases and J by 3 bases, with 2 bases left in between. CDR3 coding DNA: TGTGCCAGCAGTGACTACGAGCAGTACTTC. This translates into CASSDYEQYF.

This clonotype was seen a handful of times. The chain carries TRBV15 and TRBJ1-6; D uncertain. This CDR3 region has 18 residues. Between the trimmed V and J ends, which lost 0 bases and 9 bases, there was a span of 21 bases. Germline CDR1 reads LNHNV; CDR2 reads YYDKDF (reference sequence). CDR3 in DNA: TGTGCCACCAGCAGAGATTACGGGTTGGGTCTTCCCTTTTCACCCCTCCACTTT. Protein sequence: CATSRDYGLGLPFSPLHF.

This clonotype showed up just a few times. The gene calls are TRBV25-1 and TRBJ1-2; no firm D call. The germline V gene has CDR1 MGHDK and CDR2 SYGVNS. V gave up 1 base and J gave up 6 bases, with 3 bases separating them. The CDR3 has 11 amino acids. The CDR3 nucleotides are TGTGCCAGCAGTGAATCCGATGGCTACACCTTC. This codes for CASSESDGYTF.

This clonotype was seen more than once but under ten times. The V and J genes are TRBV12-3 or TRBV12-4 and TRBJ2-7, with no clear D. V was cut by 0 bases and J by 4 bases, with 10 bases left in between. The CDR3 totals 14 residues. The CDR3 DNA is TGTGCCAGCAGTTTAGCCGGATCCCTATACGAGCAGTACTTC. This sequence encodes CASSLAGSLYEQYF.

At least ten counts were recorded for this clonotype. The chain uses TRBV5-6 and TRBJ2-2; D ambiguous. The CDR3 is 15 amino acids. V shed 2 bases and J shed 2 bases, with 10 bases lying between them. The germline gives CDR1 SGHDT, CDR2 YYEEEE. CDR3 amino acids: CASSFNYLNTGELFF. In DNA, the CDR3 is TGTGCCAGCAGCTTTAACTATTTAAACACCGGGGAGCTGTTTTTT.